This TCR beta chain was captured in a study of identical twins. This clonotype was seen only a few times. Via MiXCR, TCRdb re-called the 5' RACE reads, giving one row per CDR3 protein. The repertoire holds around 960,000 distinct CDR3 sequences, about 12% seen once, with about 1.5% in the top ten. This CDR3 contains 14 residues. CDR1 and CDR2 from the germline V gene are KGHDR and SFDVKD. V lost 3 bases to trimming and J lost 4 bases, with 11 bases between them. The sample also formed part of further work on yellow fever vaccine responses in identical twins.

The sequenced sample consisted of PBMCs. The clonotype was recovered from a woman younger than 30 in good health. The chain combines TRBV24-1 with TRBJ1-2; no definite D call. The CDR3 DNA sequence: TGTGCCACCAGTGATGCCAGGAACCTCTATGGCTACACCTTC. This sequence encodes CATSDARNLYGYTF.